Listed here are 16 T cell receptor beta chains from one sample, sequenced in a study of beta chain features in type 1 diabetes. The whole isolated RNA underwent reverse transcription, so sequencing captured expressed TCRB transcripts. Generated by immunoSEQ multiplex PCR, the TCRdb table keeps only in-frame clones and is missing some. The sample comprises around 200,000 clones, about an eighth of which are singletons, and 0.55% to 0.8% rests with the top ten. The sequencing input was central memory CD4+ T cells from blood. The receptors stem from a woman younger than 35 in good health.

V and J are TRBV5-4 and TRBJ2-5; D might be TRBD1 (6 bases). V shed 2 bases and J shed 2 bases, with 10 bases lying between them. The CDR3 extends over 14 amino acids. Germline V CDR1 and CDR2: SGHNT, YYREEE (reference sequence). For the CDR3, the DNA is TGTGCCAGCAGCTTAAGTACAGGGCAAGAGACCCAGTACTTC. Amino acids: CASSLSTGQETQYF.

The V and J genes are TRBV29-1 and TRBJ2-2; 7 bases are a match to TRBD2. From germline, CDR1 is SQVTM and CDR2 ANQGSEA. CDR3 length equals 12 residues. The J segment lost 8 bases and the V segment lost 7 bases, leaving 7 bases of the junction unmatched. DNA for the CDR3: TGCAGCGCGAGACTAGCACAAGGGGAGCTGTTTTTT. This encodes CSARLAQGELFF.

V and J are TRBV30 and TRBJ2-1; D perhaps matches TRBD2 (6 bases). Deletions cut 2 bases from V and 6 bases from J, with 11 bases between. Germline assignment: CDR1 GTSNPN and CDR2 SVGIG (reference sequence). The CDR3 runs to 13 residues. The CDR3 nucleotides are TGTGCCTGGAGTACACGGGACTTCAATGAGCAGTTCTTC. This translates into CAWSTRDFNEQFF. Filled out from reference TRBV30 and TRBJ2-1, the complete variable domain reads SQTIHQWPATLVQPVGSPLSLECTVEGTSNPNLYWYRQAAGRGLQLLFYSVGIGQISSEVPQNLSASRPQDRQFILSSKKLLLSDSGFYLCAWSTRDFNEQFFGPGTRLTVL.

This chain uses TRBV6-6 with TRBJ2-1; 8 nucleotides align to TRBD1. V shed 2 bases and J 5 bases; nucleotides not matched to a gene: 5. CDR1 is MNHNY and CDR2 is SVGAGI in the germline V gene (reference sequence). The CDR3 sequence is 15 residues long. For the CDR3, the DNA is TGTGCCAGCAGTTACGTGGGACAGGTAAACAATGAGCAGTTCTTC. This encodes CASSYVGQVNNEQFF.

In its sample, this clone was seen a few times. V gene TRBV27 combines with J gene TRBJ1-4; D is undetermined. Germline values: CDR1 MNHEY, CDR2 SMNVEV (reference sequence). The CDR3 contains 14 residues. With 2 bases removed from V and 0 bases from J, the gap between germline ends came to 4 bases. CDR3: CASSLRATNEKLFF. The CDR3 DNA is TGTGCCAGCAGTTTACGGGCAACTAATGAAAAACTGTTTTTT.

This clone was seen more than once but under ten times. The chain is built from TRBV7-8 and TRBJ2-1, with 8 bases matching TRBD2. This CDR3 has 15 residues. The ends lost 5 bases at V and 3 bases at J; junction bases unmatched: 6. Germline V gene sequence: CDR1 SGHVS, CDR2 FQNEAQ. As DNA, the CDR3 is TGTGCCAGCAGCCCCACGGGAGGGTTCTACAATGAGCAGTTCTTC. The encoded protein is CASSPTGGFYNEQFF.

The CDR3 is CASSDSLAKNIQYF. For the CDR3, the DNA is TGCGCCAGCAGTGACAGTCTAGCCAAAAACATTCAGTACTTC. The chain joins TRBV5-1 to TRBJ2-4; possibly TRBD1 for D (5 bases). The germline CDR1 and CDR2 sequences are SGHRS and YFSETQ. This CDR3 comprises 14 residues. V was shortened by 5 bases and J by 0 bases, with 9 bases between the two germline ends.

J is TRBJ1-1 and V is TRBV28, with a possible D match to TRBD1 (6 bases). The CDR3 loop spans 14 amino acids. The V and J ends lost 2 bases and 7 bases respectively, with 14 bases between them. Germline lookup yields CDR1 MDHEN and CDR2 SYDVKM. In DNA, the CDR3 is TGTGCCAGCAGTTTAATTATGAAGACAGGTGAAGCTTTCTTT. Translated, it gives CASSLIMKTGEAFF.

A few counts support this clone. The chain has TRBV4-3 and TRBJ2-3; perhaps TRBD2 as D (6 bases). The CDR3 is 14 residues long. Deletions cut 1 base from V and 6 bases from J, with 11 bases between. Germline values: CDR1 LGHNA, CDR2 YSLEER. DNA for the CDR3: TGCGCCAGCAGCCAAGCGGGAGATTATGATACGCAGTATTTT. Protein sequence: CASSQAGDYDTQYF.

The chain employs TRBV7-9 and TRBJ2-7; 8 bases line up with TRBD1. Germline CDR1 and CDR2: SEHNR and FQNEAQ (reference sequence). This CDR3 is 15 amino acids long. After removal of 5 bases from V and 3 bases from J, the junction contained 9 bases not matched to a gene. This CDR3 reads CASSPFSGGGYEQYF. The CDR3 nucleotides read TGTGCCAGCAGCCCCTTCTCAGGGGGCGGCTACGAGCAGTACTTC.

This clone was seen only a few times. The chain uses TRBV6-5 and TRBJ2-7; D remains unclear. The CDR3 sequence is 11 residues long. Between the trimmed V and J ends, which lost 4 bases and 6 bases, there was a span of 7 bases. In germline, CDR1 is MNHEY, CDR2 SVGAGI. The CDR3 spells CASSSRGEQYF. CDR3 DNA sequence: TGTGCCAGCAGTTCTAGAGGCGAGCAGTACTTC.

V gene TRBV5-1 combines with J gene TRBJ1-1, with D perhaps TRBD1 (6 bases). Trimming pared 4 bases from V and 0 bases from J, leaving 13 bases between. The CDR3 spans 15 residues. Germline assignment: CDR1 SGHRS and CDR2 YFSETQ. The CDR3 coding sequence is TGCGCCAGCAGCCCTTCACAGGGAATGAACACTGAAGCTTTCTTT. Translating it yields CASSPSQGMNTEAFF. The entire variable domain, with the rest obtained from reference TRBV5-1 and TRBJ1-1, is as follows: KAGVTQTPRYLIKTRGQQVTLSCSPISGHRSVSWYQQTPGQGLQFLFEYFSETQRNKGNFPGRFSGRQFSNSRSEMNVSTLELGDSALYLCASSPSQGMNTEAFFGQGTRLTVV.

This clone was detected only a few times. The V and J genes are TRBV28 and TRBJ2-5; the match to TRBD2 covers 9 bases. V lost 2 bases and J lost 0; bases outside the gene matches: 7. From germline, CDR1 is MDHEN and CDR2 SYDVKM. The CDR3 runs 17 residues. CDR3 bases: TGTGCCAGCAGTTTACTAGCGGGAAGGGGAGACCAAGAGACCCAGTACTTC. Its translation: CASSLLAGRGDQETQYF.

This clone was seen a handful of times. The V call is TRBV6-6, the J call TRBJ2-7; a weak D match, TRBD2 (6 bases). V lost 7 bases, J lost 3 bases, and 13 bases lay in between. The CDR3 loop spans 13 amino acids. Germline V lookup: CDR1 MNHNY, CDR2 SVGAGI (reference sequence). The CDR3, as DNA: TGTGCCAGCATCTCGGGGGTTTTCTACGAGCAGTACTTC. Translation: CASISGVFYEQYF.

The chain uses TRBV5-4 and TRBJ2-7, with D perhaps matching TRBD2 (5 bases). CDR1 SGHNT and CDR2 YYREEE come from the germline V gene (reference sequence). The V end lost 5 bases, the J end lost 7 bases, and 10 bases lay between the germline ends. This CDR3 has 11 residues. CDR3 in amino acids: CASSFEGEQYF. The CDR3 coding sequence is TGTGCCAGCAGTTTTGAGGGAGAGCAGTACTTC.

The CDR3 loop reads CASSSLAGLGDTQYF. The CDR3 DNA follows: TGTGCCAGCAGCTCTCTAGCGGGATTGGGAGATACGCAGTATTTT. V gene TRBV28 combines with J gene TRBJ2-3; 9 nucleotides match TRBD2. This CDR3 has 15 amino acids. CDR1 is MDHEN, CDR2 SYDVKM, per germline. V shed 6 bases, J shed 5 bases, and the junction held 9 bases outside the gene matches.